The source of this T cell receptor beta chain is a study of Ad26.COV2.S vaccination and SARS-CoV-2 variants. This sample's treatment: approximately 18 received Ad26.COV2.S at low or high dose, single or two shots; 5 received placebo; per-sample allocation not given. The investigators took samples on day 63 after the first vaccine or placebo injection. Boston hosted the donor, who was an adult aged 18-55 years. Germline V gene lookup returns CDR1 SEHNR and CDR2 FQNEAQ (reference sequence). Deletions cut 1 base from V and 7 bases from J, with 13 bases between. The CDR3 length is 15 residues. Produced via immunoSEQ multiplex PCR; TCRdb's table is partial and in-frame only. The table shows about 250,000 clones, with around 90% occurring only once.

This chain joins TRBV7-9 and TRBJ1-4; a possible D gene is TRBD1 (5 bases). The specimen was peripheral blood, collected in a trial of Ad26.COV2.S vaccine versus placebo. This sequence was found in a person between 18 and 60 years old who received the Ad26.COV2.S COVID-19 vaccine or a placebo. DNA of the CDR3: TGTGCCAGCAGCTTAGTAGGGGCGAGGGGTGAAAAACTGTTTTTT. Encoded protein: CASSLVGARGEKLFF.